The 26 T cell receptor beta chains reported below all come from one sample, sequenced in a study of shared clonotypes between healthy human individuals. Clones were read by immunoSEQ multiplex PCR, and TCRdb kept only the in-frame ones, dropping some. The profile shows over 2 million clones, roughly 96% of them singletons. Sequencing was performed on naive CD4+ T cells sorted from blood. The sample's subset: CD45RA+ positively selected. Receptors originate from a man between 18 and 29 years old in good health.

The genes are TRBV28 and TRBJ1-6; D uncertain. With 7 bases removed from V and 6 bases from J, the gap between germline ends came to 13 bases. The length of the CDR3 is 14 residues. Looked up from germline, CDR1 is MDHEN and CDR2 is SYDVKM. The CDR3 DNA reads TGTGCCAGCAAAGTCTACCCCAGTAATTCACCCCTCCACTTT. Translating gives CASKVYPSNSPLHF.

This clone was recorded once. At the DNA level, this CDR3 is encoded by other sequences in the same sample as well. This sequence joins TRBV6-1 and TRBJ1-4, with TRBD1 matching 8 bases. CDR1 MNHNS and CDR2 SASEGT come from the germline V gene. V dropped 5 bases and J dropped 2; count of bases not matched to a gene: 1. This CDR3 is 14 amino acids long. The CDR3 region is CASSRQGTNEKLFF. CDR3 DNA: TGTGCCAGCAGTCGACAGGGGACTAATGAAAAACTGTTTTTT.

The chain carries TRBV28 and TRBJ1-4; no firm D call. Germline V gene data show CDR1 as MDHEN and CDR2 as SYDVKM. V gave up 1 base and J gave up 7 bases, with 13 bases separating them. The CDR3 runs 15 residues. In DNA form, the CDR3 reads TGTGCCAGCAGTTTATCGACCCCCACGGGTGAAAAACTGTTTTTT. This encodes CASSLSTPTGEKLFF.

This chain links TRBV2 with TRBJ1-2, with D possibly TRBD1 on 6 matching bases. V shed 5 bases and J shed 3 bases, with 13 bases lying between them. Germline CDR1 and CDR2: SNHLY and FYNNEI. The CDR3 loop spans 14 amino acids. CDR3 nucleotides: TGTGCCAGCAGTCCTCAGGGGTTGGACTATGGCTACACCTTC. Translating gives CASSPQGLDYGYTF.

J is TRBJ2-7 and V is TRBV11-2, with 9 bases lining up with TRBD1. The CDR3 runs to 15 residues. With V trimmed by 3 bases and J by 3 bases, 6 bases remained unmatched. The germline V gene has CDR1 SGHAT and CDR2 FQNNGV. The CDR3 DNA reads TGTGCCAGCAGCTTTCCGGGACAGGGCCTCTACGAGCAGTACTTC. Its translation: CASSFPGQGLYEQYF.

The V call is TRBV7-2, the J call TRBJ2-3; TRBD1 or TRBD2 may be the D gene (5 bases each). CDR3 length: 12 residues. Looked up from germline, CDR1 is SGHTA and CDR2 is FQGNSA. Trimming pared 3 bases from V and 8 bases from J, leaving 9 bases between. The CDR3 here is CASSLGERTQYF. The CDR3 region has the DNA TGTGCCAGCAGCTTGGGGGAGCGTACGCAGTATTTT.

Details on this clone: The identical CDR3 is also encoded by other nucleotide sequences in the sample. The J gene is TRBJ2-5, the V gene TRBV5-4; D tentatively reads TRBD1 or TRBD2 (5 bases each). The CDR3 is 13 amino acids. Germline values: CDR1 SGHNT, CDR2 YYREEE (reference sequence). V shed 1 base and J shed 3 bases, with 7 bases lying between them. CDR3 protein: CASSLQGEETQYF. The CDR3, as DNA: TGTGCCAGCAGCTTGCAGGGAGAAGAGACCCAGTACTTC.

The chain combines TRBV10-3 with TRBJ1-6; D remains unclear. The CDR3 spans 14 residues. Looked up from germline, CDR1 is ENHRY and CDR2 is SYGVKD. Trimming left V 3 bases short and J 5 bases short, with 8 bases between. DNA of the CDR3: TGTGCCATCAGTGATTGGGAGAATAATTCACCCCTCCACTTT. This encodes CAISDWENNSPLHF.

In its sample, this clone was seen once. The rearrangement uses TRBV18 and TRBJ1-4, with D maybe TRBD1 (5 bases). The ends were cut back, 1 base at V and 8 bases at J, with 8 bases in the middle. Germline V lookup: CDR1 KGHSH, CDR2 LQKENI. This CDR3 has 13 residues. In DNA form, the CDR3 reads TGTGCCAGCTCACCACGGTCAGGGGAAAAACTGTTTTTT. As protein: CASSPRSGEKLFF.

A word on this clone: A read error may account for a junction end that differs from germline. The chain joins TRBV7-7 to TRBJ2-2; D ambiguous. CDR1 and CDR2 from the germline V gene are SSHAT and FNYEAQ (reference sequence). The CDR3 extends over 13 amino acids. CDR3 loop: CASSSRRAGELFF. CDR3 nucleotide sequence: TGTGCTAGCAGCTCACGTAGGGCCGGGGAGCTGTTTTTT.

The chain combines TRBV2 with TRBJ2-7; no clear D. The germline CDR1 and CDR2 sequences are SNHLY and FYNNEI. This CDR3 has 16 residues. The V end was cut by 2 bases, the J end by 2 bases, with 16 bases between. The CDR3 region is CASSETVRVGTYEQYF. The CDR3 region has the DNA TGTGCCAGCAGTGAAACCGTTAGGGTTGGGACCTACGAGCAGTACTTC.

The chain joins TRBV7-9 to TRBJ2-7, with D maybe TRBD1 (6 bases). CDR1 SEHNR and CDR2 FQNEAQ come from the germline V gene (reference sequence). V gave up 5 bases and J gave up 4 bases, with 15 bases separating them. This CDR3 region has 14 residues. CDR3 sequence reads: CASSRNGQSYEQYF. In DNA, the CDR3 is TGTGCCAGCAGCAGGAACGGACAGAGTTACGAGCAGTACTTC.

V usage is TRBV4-3 and J usage is TRBJ2-1; D is uncertain. The CDR3 is 18 residues long. Trimming shortened V by 0 bases and J by 3 bases, and 18 bases separated the two germline ends. Germline V gene data show CDR1 as LGHNA and CDR2 as YSLEER. The CDR3 DNA reads TGCGCCAGCAGCCAAGATCGGGTGGGAAGTTCGGACTACAATGAGCAGTTCTTC. Translating it yields CASSQDRVGSSDYNEQFF.

This CDR3 is CASTPGTGGVETQYF. CDR3 DNA: TGTGCCAGCACCCCAGGGACAGGGGGGGTGGAGACCCAGTACTTC. The chain combines TRBV27 with TRBJ2-5, with 11 bases identical to TRBD1. The germline V gene has CDR1 MNHEY and CDR2 SMNVEV (reference sequence). This CDR3 is 15 amino acids long. The V gene end was trimmed by 7 bases and the J gene end by 5 bases; junction bases not matched to a gene: 9.

This chain links TRBV27 with TRBJ1-1, with 7 bases identical to TRBD1. CDR3 length: 15 amino acids. Germline lookup yields CDR1 MNHEY and CDR2 SMNVEV (reference sequence). The junction had 10 bases not matched to a gene; V was cut back by 8 bases and J by 1 base. CDR3 sequence: CASGMDRRQNTEAFF. The CDR3 DNA sequence: TGTGCCAGCGGAATGGACAGGCGCCAGAACACTGAAGCTTTCTTT.

A remark on this clone: This specimen includes other DNA sequences encoding the same CDR3. The rearrangement uses TRBV5-1 and TRBJ1-5, with 9 bases fitting TRBD1. This CDR3 is built from 16 residues. Per germline, CDR1 SGHRS and CDR2 YFSETQ. J lost 1 base, V lost 0 bases, and 2 bases had no gene match. In DNA, the CDR3 is TGCGCCAGCAGCTTGGGGGACAGGGAGAGCAATCAGCCCCAGCATTTT. Encoded protein: CASSLGDRESNQPQHF. The full variable domain, completed using reference TRBV5-1 and TRBJ1-5, is KAGVTQTPRYLIKTRGQQVTLSCSPISGHRSVSWYQQTPGQGLQFLFEYFSETQRNKGNFPGRFSGRQFSNSRSEMNVSTLELGDSALYLCASSLGDRESNQPQHFGDGTRLSIL.

In this sample, this clone turned up a few times. The same CDR3 also results from other DNA sequences found in this sample. V usage is TRBV7-9 and J usage is TRBJ1-5, with a tentative D call TRBD1 (6 bases). There are 14 residues in the CDR3. Trimming removed 5 bases from V and 0 bases from J, with 8 bases in between. Germline CDR1 is SEHNR and CDR2 is FQNEAQ (reference sequence). CDR3 in DNA: TGTGCCAGCAGCACGGACAGTAGCAATCAGCCCCAGCATTTT. Its translation: CASSTDSSNQPQHF.

This clone was detected once. V gene TRBV7-2 combines with J gene TRBJ2-5; 7 nucleotides align to TRBD2. V lost 1 base and J lost 5; bases outside the gene matches: 10. The length of the CDR3 is 16 residues. Germline V gene data show CDR1 as SGHTA and CDR2 as FQGNSA. In nucleotides, the CDR3 is TGTGCCAGCAGCTTAGTAGGGGACTATGGGTGGGAGACCCAGTACTTC. Translated: CASSLVGDYGWETQYF.

CDR3: CASSRLAGFTDTQYF. The CDR3 DNA reads as TGTGCCAGCAGCAGGCTAGCGGGGTTCACAGATACGCAGTATTTT. The J gene is TRBJ2-3, the V gene TRBV7-2, with 9 nucleotides matching TRBD2. CDR3 length: 15 residues. Germline trimming cut 5 bases from V and 2 bases from J; bases unmatched to any gene: 5. Germline CDR1 SGHTA, CDR2 FQGNSA.

The genes are TRBV18 and TRBJ2-3; no firm D call. The germline V and J ends were trimmed by 2 bases and 0 bases, with 6 bases remaining between them. CDR1 is KGHSH and CDR2 is LQKENI in the germline V gene. The CDR3 contains 14 residues. The CDR3 DNA follows: TGTGCCAGCTCACCAATCCAGAGCACAGATACGCAGTATTTT. Protein sequence: CASSPIQSTDTQYF.

The V gene is TRBV5-1, the J gene TRBJ2-1; TRBD2 is a possible D gene (5 bases). Germline V gene lookup returns CDR1 SGHRS and CDR2 YFSETQ. Trimming pared 0 bases from V and 8 bases from J, leaving 15 bases between. CDR3 length: 15 residues. The CDR3 bases are TGCGCCAGCAGCTTGGACCAAGCGAGGGTCGATGAGCAGTTCTTC. It is translated as CASSLDQARVDEQFF.

The chain is built from TRBV5-1 and TRBJ2-7; 11 bases are a match to TRBD2. The V segment lost 4 bases and the J segment 1 base; nucleotides outside the gene matches: 22. Germline loops: CDR1 SGHRS, CDR2 YFSETQ. The CDR3 is 21 amino acids. CDR3 protein: CASSGGSARASGRILSYEQYF. CDR3 DNA: TGCGCCAGCAGCGGCGGGTCAGCTCGGGCTAGCGGGAGGATTTTATCCTACGAGCAGTACTTC.

The chain uses TRBV11-2 and TRBJ2-3, with TRBD2 matching over 7 bases. The V segment lost 5 bases and the J segment 6 bases; nucleotides outside the gene matches: 8. The CDR3 length is 14 residues. Germline values: CDR1 SGHAT, CDR2 FQNNGV. The CDR3 DNA reads as TGTGCCAGCAGCCCCCGGACTAGATGGGATACGCAGTATTTT. Its translation is CASSPRTRWDTQYF. Together with reference TRBV11-2 and TRBJ2-3, the CDR3 gives the full variable domain: EAGVAQSPRYKIIEKRQSVAFWCNPISGHATLYWYQQILGQGPKLLIQFQNNGVVDDSQLPKDRFSAERLKGVDSTLKIQPAKLEDSAVYLCASSPRTRWDTQYFGPGTRLTVL.

About this clone: Additional DNA sequences in this sample encode the identical CDR3. The CDR3 DNA sequence: TGTGCCAGCTCACGAAGGGGCACCGGGGAGCTGTTTTTT. Translated: CASSRRGTGELFF. This sequence joins TRBV11-2 and TRBJ2-2; maybe TRBD1 (5 bases). Germline CDR1 is SGHAT and CDR2 is FQNNGV. Trimming stripped 8 bases from V and 4 bases from J, with 11 bases between. The CDR3 runs 13 residues.

The genes are TRBV2 and TRBJ2-4; D may correspond to TRBD1 or TRBD2 (5 bases each). With 5 bases removed from V and 0 bases from J, the gap between germline ends came to 14 bases. CDR1 and CDR2 (germline): SNHLY, FYNNEI. The CDR3 is made up of 16 amino acids. CDR3 loop: CASSRDGQVAKNIQYF. The DNA for the CDR3 is TGTGCCAGCAGTCGGGACGGTCAAGTAGCCAAAAACATTCAGTACTTC.

This chain links TRBV7-9 with TRBJ1-2; D not certain. The CDR3 extends over 15 amino acids. Germline-derived CDR1 and CDR2 are SEHNR and FQNEAQ (reference sequence). V was cut by 4 bases and J by 4 bases, with 16 bases left in between. CDR3 region: CASSSTRLDLYGYTF. In nucleotides, the CDR3 is TGTGCCAGCAGCTCGACCCGGCTGGACCTCTATGGCTACACCTTC.